Included here is one T cell receptor (beta chain) sequence, with context. The CDR3 covers 15 residues. With 7 bases removed from V and 2 bases from J, the gap between germline ends came to 17 bases. CDR1 and CDR2 from the germline V gene are SNHLY and FYNNEI. This sample is drawn from a study of blood T cell repertoires in COVID-19. The overall study: Samples of COVID-19 (acute and convalescent) were obtained from the United States, Italy and Spain. Sample material is recorded as cDNA or gDNA derived from T cells, B-cell-depleted T cells, or PBMCs.

Profiled with immunoSEQ multiplex PCR; TCRdb holds only in-frame clones, not every one. Of around 120,000 clones in the sample, more than 70% are singletons; the top ten hold about 6.3%. This clonotype originated in an older man with active or convalescent COVID-19. The chain couples TRBV2 to TRBJ2-5; TRBD1 might be the D (5 bases). Sequencing was performed on peripheral blood. CDR3 protein: CASNLYTKGQETQYF. Written as DNA, the CDR3 is TGTGCCAGCAATCTGTACACAAAGGGGCAAGAGACCCAGTACTTC.